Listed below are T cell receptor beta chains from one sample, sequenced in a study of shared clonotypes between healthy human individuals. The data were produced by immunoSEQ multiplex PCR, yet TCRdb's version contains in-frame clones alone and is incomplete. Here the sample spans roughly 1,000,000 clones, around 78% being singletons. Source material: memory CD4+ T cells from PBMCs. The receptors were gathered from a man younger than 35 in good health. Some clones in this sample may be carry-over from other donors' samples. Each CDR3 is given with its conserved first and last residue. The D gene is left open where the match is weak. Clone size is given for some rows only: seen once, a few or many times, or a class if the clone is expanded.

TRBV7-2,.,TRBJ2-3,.,TGTGCCAGCAGCTTGTCCGGGAGTGCAGATACGCAGTATTTT,CASSLSGSADTQYF
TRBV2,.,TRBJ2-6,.,TGTGCCAGCAGCGCTGACGGGACCTCTGGGGCCAACGTCCTGACTTTC,CASSADGTSGANVLTF
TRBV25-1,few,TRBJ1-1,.,TGTGCCAGCAGTGATTGGGGCAGTTTAAACACTGAAGCTTTCTTT,CASSDWGSLNTEAFF
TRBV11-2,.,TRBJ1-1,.,TGTGCCAGCAGCTTAACGGGGGGCACTGAAGCTTTCTTT,CASSLTGGTEAFF
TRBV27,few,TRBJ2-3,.,TGTGCCAGCAGTTTATCGCACCCTCCGGATACGCAGTATTTT,CASSLSHPPDTQYF
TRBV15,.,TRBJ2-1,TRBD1,TGTGCCACCAGCAGCATACAGGGGGCGAGCGTGGTGTTATACAATGAGCAGTTCTTC,CATSSIQGASVVLYNEQFF
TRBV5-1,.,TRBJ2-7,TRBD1,TGCGCCAGCAGCTTGGGTCAATCGGACAGGGATGAGCAGTACTTC,CASSLGQSDRDEQYF
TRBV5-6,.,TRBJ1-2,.,TGTGCCAGCAGGGGGAGACAGCTCTATGGCTACACCTTC,CASRGRQLYGYTF
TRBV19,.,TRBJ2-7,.,TGTGCCAGTAATCTTCTGACCGGGACGGATGCCTACGAGCAGTACTTC,CASNLLTGTDAYEQYF
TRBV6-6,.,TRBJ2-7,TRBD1,TGTGCCAGCAGCCTTAGGACAGGGGGTGTCAACGAGCAGTACTTC,CASSLRTGGVNEQYF
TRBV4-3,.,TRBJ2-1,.,TGCGCCAGCAGCCAAGATACTAGGGACAATGAGCAGTTCTTC,CASSQDTRDNEQFF
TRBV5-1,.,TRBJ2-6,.,TGCGCCAGCAGCCCCGAACCAGTCTCTGGGGCCAACGTCCTGACTTTC,CASSPEPVSGANVLTF
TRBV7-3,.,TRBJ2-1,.,TGTGCCAGCAGCCCCGCAGGAGAGGGCGGGCTACGGTTCTTC,CASSPAGEGGLRFF
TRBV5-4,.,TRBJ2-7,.,TGTGCCAGCAGCTTGGGTCTAGCGAAGAGCTCCTACGAGCAGTACTTC,CASSLGLAKSSYEQYF
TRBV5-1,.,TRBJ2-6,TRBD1,TGCGCCAGCAGCTCCTGGGACAGGGGAAGTCTCGGGGCCAACGTCCTGACTTTC,CASSSWDRGSLGANVLTF
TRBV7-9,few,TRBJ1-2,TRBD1,TGTGCGGAGTCGGACAGGATCTATGGCTACACCTTC,CAESDRIYGYTF
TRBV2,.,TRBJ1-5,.,TGTGCCAGCAGTGGTAGAACGTATCAGCCCCAGCATTTT,CASSGRTYQPQHF
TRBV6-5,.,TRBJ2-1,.,TGTGCCACCACGAACAGGGAGGCCTACAATGAGCAGTTCTTC,CATTNREAYNEQFF
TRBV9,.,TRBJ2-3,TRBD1,TGTGCCAGCAGCGACCGGGACAGTTCCACTTTTTACACAGATACGCAGTATTTT,CASSDRDSSTFYTDTQYF
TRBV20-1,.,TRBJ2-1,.,TGCAGTGCGGGGTACAATGAGCAGTTCTTC,CSAGYNEQFF
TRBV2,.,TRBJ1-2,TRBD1,TGTGCCAGCAGGAGACAGGGATTACGGGGCTACACCTTC,CASRRQGLRGYTF
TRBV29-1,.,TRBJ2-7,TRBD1,TGCAGCGTTGAAGATCAGGGGGCGTTCGAGCAGTACTTC,CSVEDQGAFEQYF
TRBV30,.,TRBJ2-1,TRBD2,TGTGCCTGGAGTCGACTAGCGGGACTCTACAATGAGCAGTTCTTC,CAWSRLAGLYNEQFF
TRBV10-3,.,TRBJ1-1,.,TGTGCCATCAGTTACACCTCCACGGACACTGAAGCTTTCTTT,CAISYTSTDTEAFF
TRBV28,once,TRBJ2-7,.,TGTGCCAGCAGTTACCCTGGGCGTAGCGGAGGGTACGAGCAGTACTTC,CASSYPGRSGGYEQYF
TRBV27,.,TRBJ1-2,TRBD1,TGTGCCAGCAGCTCCAGGGGGGGGAACTATGGCTACACCTTC,CASSSRGGNYGYTF
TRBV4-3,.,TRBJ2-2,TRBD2,TGCGCCAGCAGCCAAGATCTAGGGGCTAGCGGGAGGCACGGGGAGCTGTTTTTT,CASSQDLGASGRHGELFF
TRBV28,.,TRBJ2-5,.,TGTGCCAGCGTGTTACAGGGTCAAGAGACCCAGTACTTC,CASVLQGQETQYF
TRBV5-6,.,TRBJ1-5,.,TGTGCCAGCAGCTTGTTGGGAAATCAGCCCCAGCATTTT,CASSLLGNQPQHF